These 12 T cell receptor beta chains were sequenced from one sample in a study of regulatory T cells in long-lasting Graves disease. The time point was: persistent/refractory GD, antithyroid drugs over 5 years with positive TRAb. The TCR library used RNA extracted from PBMCs. With iRepertoire HTBI primers and Arm-PCR of CDR3 regions, TCR beta libraries were built. A single record per CDR3 protein comes from TCRdb applying MiXCR to the multiplex PCR reads. This sample yields hundreds of thousands of distinct CDR3 sequences, of which less than 25% are seen a single time; around 21% belongs to the top ten. The sequenced sample was peripheral blood mononuclear cells (PBMCs), obtained when the disease was refractory, from a patient treated with antithyroid drugs. The receptors here all came from a female donor with Graves disease.

This clonotype was counted ten times or more. CDR3 nucleotide sequence: TGTGCCAGCAGCTTGCGCGGGAATTCCTACGAGCAGTACTTC. This translates into CASSLRGNSYEQYF. V gene TRBV7-9 combines with J gene TRBJ2-7; D perhaps matches TRBD2 (6 bases). CDR3 size: 14 residues. Looked up from germline, CDR1 is SEHNR and CDR2 is FQNEAQ (reference sequence). The V end was cut by 3 bases, the J end by 1 base, with 10 bases between.

This chain connects TRBV25-1 to TRBJ2-7, with 7 bases matching TRBD2. V lost 0 bases to trimming and J lost 6 bases; unmatched junction nucleotides: 5. CDR1 is MGHDK and CDR2 is SYGVNS in the germline V gene. This CDR3 region has 14 residues. The DNA for the CDR3 is TGTGCCAGCAGTGAATACGGCGGGAGTCGCGAGCAGTACTTC. Protein: CASSEYGGSREQYF.

This clonotype was picked up many times. The chain is built from TRBV30 and TRBJ2-7; D may correspond to TRBD1 or TRBD2 (5 bases each). Germline values: CDR1 GTSNPN, CDR2 SVGIG (reference sequence). Trimming removed 3 bases from V and 3 bases from J, with 9 bases in between. This CDR3 spans 12 amino acids. CDR3 nucleotides: TGTGCCTGGAGCAGGGAGTACTACGAGCAGTACTTC. Encoded protein: CAWSREYYEQYF.

The genes are TRBV29-1 and TRBJ2-1; D might be TRBD1 (5 bases). The CDR3 runs to 14 residues. V was cut by 6 bases and J by 5 bases, with 17 bases left in between. Germline V CDR1 and CDR2: SQVTM, ANQGSEA. CDR3 residues: CSVYNQGRNNEQFF. The CDR3 bases are TGCAGCGTATACAATCAGGGCCGAAACAATGAGCAGTTCTTC.

The sample holds many counts of this clonotype. At one boundary the junction diverges from the germline segment, which might be a read error. This CDR3 is CSVEEGADSF. The CDR3 nucleotides are TGCAGCGTTGAAGAAGGGGCCGATTCCTTC. The genes are TRBV29-1 and TRBJ1-2; D possibly corresponds to TRBD1 (5 bases). Germline V gene data show CDR1 as SQVTM and CDR2 as ANQGSEA. This CDR3 region has 10 residues.

Comment on this clonotype: This may stem from a read error, because a much larger clone lies one nucleotide away. This chain links TRBV11-2 with TRBJ1-4; the D gene is possibly TRBD1 (5 bases). From germline, CDR1 is SGHAT and CDR2 FQNNGV. CDR3 length equals 17 residues. V was trimmed by 6 bases and J by 8 bases, leaving 25 bases between them. For the CDR3, the DNA is TGTGCCAGCAGTTCATTTGCCGTCGGGACGGTTAGGGAAAAACTGTTTTTT. It is translated as CASSSFAVGTVREKLFF.

This sequence joins TRBV4-2 and TRBJ1-1; D possibly corresponds to TRBD1 (5 bases). This CDR3 comprises 14 residues. V lost 0 bases and J 4 bases, leaving 9 bases between the germline ends. Per the germline V gene, CDR1 is LGHNA and CDR2 is YNFKEQ. CDR3 protein: CASSQEGGGTEAFF. CDR3 DNA: TGTGCCAGCAGCCAAGAGGGGGGGGGCACTGAAGCTTTCTTT.

With respect to this clonotype: Given a much more abundant clone one base away, this may be a read error. CDR3 sequence: CASSRGGPYGYTF. The CDR3 DNA reads as TGTGCCAGCAGCAGGGGGGGGCCCTATGGCTACACCTTC. This rearrangement joins TRBV7-2 to TRBJ1-2; perhaps TRBD1 as D (6 bases). The CDR3 length is 13 residues. CDR1 SGHTA and CDR2 FQGNSA come from the germline V gene. Trimming took off 5 bases at V and 4 bases at J, with 11 bases between the two ends. The full variable domain, completed using reference TRBV7-2 and TRBJ1-2, is GAGVSQSPSNKVTEKGKDVELRCDPISGHTALYWYRQSLGQGLEFLIYFQGNSAPDKSGLPSDRFSAERTGGSVSTLTIQRTQQEDSAVYLCASSRGGPYGYTFGSGTRLTVV.

V gene TRBV5-1 combines with J gene TRBJ1-1, with D possibly TRBD1 on 6 matching bases. Per germline, CDR1 SGHRS and CDR2 YFSETQ. V shed 3 bases and J shed 0 bases, with 12 bases lying between them. This CDR3 is 15 amino acids long. The CDR3 region has the DNA TGCGCCAGCAGCTCCAGGGGTGTCGTGAACACTGAAGCTTTCTTT. As protein: CASSSRGVVNTEAFF.

This clonotype has ten or more counts. V is TRBV28 and J is TRBJ2-7; 10 bases fit TRBD1. The V gene end was trimmed by 5 bases and the J gene end by 4 bases; junction bases not matched to a gene: 11. This CDR3 has 16 amino acids. CDR1 and CDR2 from the germline V gene are MDHEN and SYDVKM. CDR3 in amino acids: CASSETGTGAGYEQYF. The CDR3 DNA is TGTGCCAGCAGTGAGACCGGGACAGGGGCTGGGTACGAGCAGTACTTC.

This clonotype was observed a few times. This sequence joins TRBV27 and TRBJ1-1; D is possibly TRBD1 (5 bases). Trimming took off 3 bases at V and 5 bases at J, with 10 bases between the two ends. The CDR3 sequence is 13 residues long. Per the germline V gene, CDR1 is MNHEY and CDR2 is SMNVEV (reference sequence). This CDR3 reads CASSFSGTTEAFF. The CDR3 DNA follows: TGTGCCAGCAGTTTTTCAGGGACGACTGAAGCTTTCTTT.

This chain connects TRBV4-1 to TRBJ1-5, with D maybe TRBD1 (5 bases). The CDR3 has 15 amino acids. Germline lookup yields CDR1 MGHRA and CDR2 YSYEKL. V lost 1 base and J 1 base, leaving 8 bases between the germline ends. The DNA for the CDR3 is TGCGCCAGCAGCCAAGCAGGGACCAGCAATCAGCCCCAGCATTTT. This sequence encodes CASSQAGTSNQPQHF.